This TCR beta chain was sequenced during a study of T cells in Graves' hyperthyroidism and ophthalmopathy. In the study overall: The blood sample was taken at first diagnosis, before treatment began.

Between the trimmed V and J ends, which lost 2 bases and 7 bases, there was a span of 11 bases. CDR1 MNHEY and CDR2 SVGEGT come from the germline V gene. The CDR3 runs 13 residues. Uncontrolled infection, other autoimmune disease, pregnancy or lactation excluded patients. Amplified regions were TCR beta CDR3 sequences from RNA transcripts. TCR CDR3 underwent first-round RT-PCR with the HTBI primer set. TCRdb re-derived calls from the multiplex PCR reads in MiXCR, one entry per CDR3 protein. The sample holds over 500,000 distinct CDR3 sequences; approximately 15% are singletons and the top ten take around 13%. This clonotype was recorded at least ten times.

The source of this sequence is a woman aged 40 to 55 with Graves' hyperthyroidism. The chain links TRBV6-2 or TRBV6-3 to TRBJ1-1; tentatively, D is TRBD1 (5 bases). Sequencing used blood. This CDR3 reads CASSYPAGGEAFF. In DNA form, the CDR3 reads TGTGCCAGCAGTTACCCTGCTGGGGGTGAAGCTTTCTTT.